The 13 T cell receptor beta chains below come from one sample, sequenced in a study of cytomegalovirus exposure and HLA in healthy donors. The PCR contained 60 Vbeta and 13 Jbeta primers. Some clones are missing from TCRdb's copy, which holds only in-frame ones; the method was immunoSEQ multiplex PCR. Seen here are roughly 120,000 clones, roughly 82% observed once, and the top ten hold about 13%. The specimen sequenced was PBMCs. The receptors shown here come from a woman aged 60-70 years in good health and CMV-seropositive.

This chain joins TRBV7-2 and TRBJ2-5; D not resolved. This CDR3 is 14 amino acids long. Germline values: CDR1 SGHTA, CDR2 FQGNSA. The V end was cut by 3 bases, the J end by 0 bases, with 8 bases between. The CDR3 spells CASSLGSYQETQYF. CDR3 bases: TGTGCCAGCAGCTTGGGCAGCTACCAAGAGACCCAGTACTTC.

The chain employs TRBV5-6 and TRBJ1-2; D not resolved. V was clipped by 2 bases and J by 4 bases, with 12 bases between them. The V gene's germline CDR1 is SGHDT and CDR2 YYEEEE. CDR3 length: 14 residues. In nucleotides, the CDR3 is TGTGCCAGCAGCTTTAACACAGTTGGCTATGGCTACACCTTC. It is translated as CASSFNTVGYGYTF.

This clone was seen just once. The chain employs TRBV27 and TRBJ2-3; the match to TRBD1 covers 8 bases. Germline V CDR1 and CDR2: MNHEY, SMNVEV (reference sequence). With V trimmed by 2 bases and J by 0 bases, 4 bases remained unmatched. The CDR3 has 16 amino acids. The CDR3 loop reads CASSLPTGDSTDTQYF. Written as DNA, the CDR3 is TGTGCCAGCAGTTTACCGACAGGGGACAGCACAGATACGCAGTATTTT.

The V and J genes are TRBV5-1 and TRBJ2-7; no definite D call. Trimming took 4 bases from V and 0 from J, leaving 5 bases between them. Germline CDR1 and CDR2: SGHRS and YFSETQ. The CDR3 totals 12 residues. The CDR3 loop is CASSQNSYEQYF. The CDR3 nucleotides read TGCGCCAGCAGCCAGAACTCCTACGAGCAGTACTTC.

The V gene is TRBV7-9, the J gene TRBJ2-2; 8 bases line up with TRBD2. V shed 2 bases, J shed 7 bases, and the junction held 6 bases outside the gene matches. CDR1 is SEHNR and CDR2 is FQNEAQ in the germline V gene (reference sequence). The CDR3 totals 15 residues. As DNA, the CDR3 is TGTGCCAGCAGCTTACCCTTCCGGGGGGGCGGGGAGCTGTTTTTT. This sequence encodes CASSLPFRGGGELFF.

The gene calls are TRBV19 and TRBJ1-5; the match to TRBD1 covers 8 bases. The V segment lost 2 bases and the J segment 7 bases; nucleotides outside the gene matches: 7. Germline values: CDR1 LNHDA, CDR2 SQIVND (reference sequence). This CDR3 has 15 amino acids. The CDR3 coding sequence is TGTGCCAGTAGTATAATGGGACAGGCCGGGCAGCCCCAGCATTTT. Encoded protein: CASSIMGQAGQPQHF.

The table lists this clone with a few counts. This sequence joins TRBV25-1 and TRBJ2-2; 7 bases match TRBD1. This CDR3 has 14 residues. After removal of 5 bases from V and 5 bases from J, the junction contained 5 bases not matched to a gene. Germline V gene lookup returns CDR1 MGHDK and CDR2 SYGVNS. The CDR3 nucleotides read TGTGCCAGCAGTACAGGGGAACTAACCGGGGAGCTGTTTTTT. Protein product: CASSTGELTGELFF.

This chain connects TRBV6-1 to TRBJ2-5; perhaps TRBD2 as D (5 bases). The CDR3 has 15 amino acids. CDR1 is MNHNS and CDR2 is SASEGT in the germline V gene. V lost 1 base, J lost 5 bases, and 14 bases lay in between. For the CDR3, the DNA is TGTGCCAGCAGTGAAGACCGGGGAACCTGGGAGACCCAGTACTTC. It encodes CASSEDRGTWETQYF.

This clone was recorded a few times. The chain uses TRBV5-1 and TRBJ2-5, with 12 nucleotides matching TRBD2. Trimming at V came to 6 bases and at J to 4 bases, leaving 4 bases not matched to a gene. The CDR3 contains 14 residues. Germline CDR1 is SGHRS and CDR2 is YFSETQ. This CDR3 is CASKQLAGGETQYF. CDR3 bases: TGCGCCAGCAAACAACTAGCGGGGGGAGAGACCCAGTACTTC.

The CDR3 protein is CAWGGAGVGTQYF. For the CDR3, the DNA is TGTGCCTGGGGCGGGGCGGGAGTCGGTACGCAGTATTTT. The chain combines TRBV30 with TRBJ2-3, with TRBD2 identical over 7 bases. The CDR3 is 13 residues long. V dropped 5 bases and J dropped 8; count of bases not matched to a gene: 10. Germline values: CDR1 GTSNPN, CDR2 SVGIG (reference sequence).

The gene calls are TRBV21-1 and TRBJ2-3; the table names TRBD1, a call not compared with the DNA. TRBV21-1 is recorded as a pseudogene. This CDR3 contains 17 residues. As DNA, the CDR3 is TGTGCCAGCAGCAAAAAAAGGGCGGGACAGGTCGGAGATACGCAGTATTTT. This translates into CASSKKRAGQVGDTQYF.

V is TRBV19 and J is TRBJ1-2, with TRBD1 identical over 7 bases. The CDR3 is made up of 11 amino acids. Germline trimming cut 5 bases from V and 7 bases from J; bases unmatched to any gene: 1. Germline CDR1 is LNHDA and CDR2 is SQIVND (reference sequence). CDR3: CASSDRAGYTF. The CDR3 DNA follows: TGTGCCAGTAGTGACAGGGCTGGCTACACCTTC.

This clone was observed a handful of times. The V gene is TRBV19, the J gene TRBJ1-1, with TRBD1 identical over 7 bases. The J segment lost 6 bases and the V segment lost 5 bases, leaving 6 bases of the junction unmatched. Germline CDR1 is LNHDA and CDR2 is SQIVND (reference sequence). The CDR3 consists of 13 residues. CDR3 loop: CASSRTGPPEAFF. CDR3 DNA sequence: TGTGCCAGTAGTCGGACAGGCCCGCCTGAAGCTTTCTTT.